The TCR beta chain under discussion was sequenced for a study of T cell responses to AZD1222 COVID-19 vaccine. Pooling was applied to second doses at about 4 or about 12 weeks. The CDR3 contains 13 residues. Germline V gene lookup returns CDR1 MNHEY and CDR2 SMNVEV (reference sequence). V was clipped by 0 bases and J by 3 bases, with 5 bases between them. The repertoire was sequenced with immunoSEQ multiplex PCR; TCRdb's copy has only in-frame clones and lacks some. This table has roughly 110,000 clones, roughly 90% appearing once. Regarding the study as a whole: Among those given AZD1222, only 6 or 7 were seropositive at baseline. Clonal diversity was possibly underestimated, and the donors were mostly white British, with more females. With dominance at 160-218 and 743-854, vaccine-associated CD4 TCRs spanned spike.

Comments on this clone: Antigen specificity is unknown.

The V and J genes are TRBV27 and TRBJ1-1; D is ambiguous. The starting material was peripheral blood, obtained 28 days after the second AZD1222 dose. This clonotype was obtained from an adult who received the AZD1222 COVID-19 vaccine. The CDR3 loop reads CASSLSLDTEAFF. DNA of the CDR3: TGTGCCAGCAGTTTATCATTGGACACTGAAGCTTTCTTT.